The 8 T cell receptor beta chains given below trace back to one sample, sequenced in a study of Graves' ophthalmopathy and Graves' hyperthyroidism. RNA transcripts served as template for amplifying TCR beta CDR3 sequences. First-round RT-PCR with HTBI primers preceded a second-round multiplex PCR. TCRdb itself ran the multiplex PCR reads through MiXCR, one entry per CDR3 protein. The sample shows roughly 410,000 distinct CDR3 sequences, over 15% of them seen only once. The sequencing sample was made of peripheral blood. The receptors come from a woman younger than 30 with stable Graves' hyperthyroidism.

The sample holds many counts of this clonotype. The CDR3 DNA reads TGTGCCAGCAGTTACGATCTCAGGGGCGGGAAGAATTCACCCCTCCACTTT. Protein sequence: CASSYDLRGGKNSPLHF. V usage is TRBV6-5 and J usage is TRBJ1-6; tentatively, D is TRBD1 (6 bases). CDR3 length: 17 residues. V lost 2 bases and J 7 bases, leaving 18 bases between the germline ends. Germline CDR1 MNHEY, CDR2 SVGAGI.

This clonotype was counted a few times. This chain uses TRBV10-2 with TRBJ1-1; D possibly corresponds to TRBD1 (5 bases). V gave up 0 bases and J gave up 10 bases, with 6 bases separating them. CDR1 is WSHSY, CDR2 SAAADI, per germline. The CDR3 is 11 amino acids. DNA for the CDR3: TGCGCCAGCAGTGAGTCGGGGCTAGCTTTCTTT. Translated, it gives CASSESGLAFF.

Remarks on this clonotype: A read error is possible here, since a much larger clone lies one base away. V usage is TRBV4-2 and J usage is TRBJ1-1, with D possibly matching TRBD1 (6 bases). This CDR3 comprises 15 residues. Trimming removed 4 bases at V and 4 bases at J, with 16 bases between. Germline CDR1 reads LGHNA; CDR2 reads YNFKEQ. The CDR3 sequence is CASSPLTGLITEAFF. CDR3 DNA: TGTGCCAGCAGCCCCCTGACAGGATTGATCACTGAAGCTTTCTTT.

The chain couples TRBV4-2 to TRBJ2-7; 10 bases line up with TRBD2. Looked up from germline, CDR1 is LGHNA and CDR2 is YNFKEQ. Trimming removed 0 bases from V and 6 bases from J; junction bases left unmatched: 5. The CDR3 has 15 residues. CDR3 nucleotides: TGTGCCAGCAGCCAAGAAAGCGGGGGGGCCCGCGAGCAGTACTTC. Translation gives CASSQESGGAREQYF.

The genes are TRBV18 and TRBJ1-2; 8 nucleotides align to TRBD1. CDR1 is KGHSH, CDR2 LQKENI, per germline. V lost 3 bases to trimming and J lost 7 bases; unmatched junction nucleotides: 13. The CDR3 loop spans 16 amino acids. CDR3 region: CASSPLPGGTAGGYTF. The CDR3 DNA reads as TGTGCCAGCTCACCCCTGCCAGGGGGCACCGCCGGTGGCTACACCTTC.

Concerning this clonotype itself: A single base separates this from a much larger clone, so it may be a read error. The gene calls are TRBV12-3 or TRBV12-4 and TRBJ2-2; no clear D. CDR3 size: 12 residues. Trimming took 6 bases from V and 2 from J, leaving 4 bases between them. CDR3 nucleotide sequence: TGTGCCAGCAGCCACAACACCGGGGAGCTGTTTTTT. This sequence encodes CASSHNTGELFF.

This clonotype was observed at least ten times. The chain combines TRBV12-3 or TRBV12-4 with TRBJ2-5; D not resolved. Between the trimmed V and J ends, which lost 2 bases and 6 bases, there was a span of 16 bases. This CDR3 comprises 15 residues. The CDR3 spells CASSLPGSIWQTQYF. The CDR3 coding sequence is TGTGCCAGCAGTTTACCGGGCTCGATTTGGCAGACCCAGTACTTC.

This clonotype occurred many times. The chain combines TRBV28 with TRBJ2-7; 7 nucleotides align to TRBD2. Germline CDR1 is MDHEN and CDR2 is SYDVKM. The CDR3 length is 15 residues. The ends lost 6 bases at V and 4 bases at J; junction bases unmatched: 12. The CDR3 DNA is TGTGCCAGCAGGACGGTGGGAGGGGATTCGTACGAGCAGTACTTC. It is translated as CASRTVGGDSYEQYF.